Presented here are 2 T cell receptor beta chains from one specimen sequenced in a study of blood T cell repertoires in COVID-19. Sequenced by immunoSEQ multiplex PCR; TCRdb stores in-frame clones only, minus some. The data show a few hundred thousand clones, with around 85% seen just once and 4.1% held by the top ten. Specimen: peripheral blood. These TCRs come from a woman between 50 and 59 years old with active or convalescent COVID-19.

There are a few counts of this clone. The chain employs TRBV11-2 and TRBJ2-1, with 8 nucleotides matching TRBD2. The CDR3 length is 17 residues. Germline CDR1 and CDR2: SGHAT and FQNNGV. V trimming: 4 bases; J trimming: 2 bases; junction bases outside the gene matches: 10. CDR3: CASSSPFSGTTYNEQFF. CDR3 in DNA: TGTGCCAGCAGCTCGCCGTTTAGCGGGACCACCTACAATGAGCAGTTCTTC.

CDR3 amino acids: CASSQWGPPIEAFF. In nucleotides, the CDR3 is TGTGCCAGCAGCCAGTGGGGGCCCCCGATTGAAGCTTTCTTT. This chain joins TRBV13 and TRBJ1-1; D perhaps matches TRBD1 (6 bases). The CDR3 sequence is 14 residues long. Per the germline V gene, CDR1 is PRHDT and CDR2 is FYEKMQ (reference sequence). V was trimmed by 5 bases and J by 7 bases, leaving 17 bases between them. Filled out from reference TRBV13 and TRBJ1-1, the complete variable domain reads AAGVIQSPRHLIKEKRETATLKCYPIPRHDTVYWYQQGPGQDPQFLISFYEKMQSDKGSIPDRFSAQQFSDYHSELNMSSLELGDSALYFCASSQWGPPIEAFFGQGTRLTVV.